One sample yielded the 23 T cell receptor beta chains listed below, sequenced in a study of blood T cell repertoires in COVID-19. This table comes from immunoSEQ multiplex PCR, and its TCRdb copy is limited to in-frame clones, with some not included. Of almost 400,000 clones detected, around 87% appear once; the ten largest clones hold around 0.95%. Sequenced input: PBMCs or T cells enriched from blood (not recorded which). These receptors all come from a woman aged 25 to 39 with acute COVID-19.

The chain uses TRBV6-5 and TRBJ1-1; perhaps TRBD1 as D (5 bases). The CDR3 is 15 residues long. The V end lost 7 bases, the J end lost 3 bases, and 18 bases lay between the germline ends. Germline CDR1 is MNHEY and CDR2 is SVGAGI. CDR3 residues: CASIGRDSGDTEAFF. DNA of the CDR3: TGTGCCAGCATCGGCAGGGACTCGGGCGACACTGAAGCTTTCTTT.

The CDR3 region is CASSGGQGAWETQYF. The CDR3, as DNA: TGCGCCAGCAGTGGTGGACAGGGGGCATGGGAGACCCAGTACTTC. The chain links TRBV10-1 to TRBJ2-5; 11 bases are a match to TRBD1. Germline V lookup: CDR1 WNHNN, CDR2 SYGVQD (reference sequence). The CDR3 runs to 15 residues. V lost 4 bases and J lost 5; bases outside the gene matches: 6.

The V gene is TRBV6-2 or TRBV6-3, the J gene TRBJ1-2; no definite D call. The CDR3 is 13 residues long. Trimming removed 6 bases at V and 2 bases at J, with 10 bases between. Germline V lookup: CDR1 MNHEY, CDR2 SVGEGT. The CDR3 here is CASSSRPNYGYTF. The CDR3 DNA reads TGTGCCAGCAGCAGCCGCCCAAACTATGGCTACACCTTC.

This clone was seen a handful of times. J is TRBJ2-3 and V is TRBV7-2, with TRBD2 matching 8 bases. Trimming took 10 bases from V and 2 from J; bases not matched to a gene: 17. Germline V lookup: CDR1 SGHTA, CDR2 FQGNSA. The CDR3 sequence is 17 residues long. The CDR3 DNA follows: TGTGCCACCCCCGGCCTAGCGGGCGCCTCACCCACAGATACGCAGTATTTT. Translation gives CATPGLAGASPTDTQYF.

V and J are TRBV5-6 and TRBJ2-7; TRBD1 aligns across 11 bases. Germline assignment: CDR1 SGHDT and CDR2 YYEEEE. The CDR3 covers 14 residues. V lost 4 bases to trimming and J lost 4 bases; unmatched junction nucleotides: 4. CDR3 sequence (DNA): TGTGCCAGCAGCCCTGGGACAGGGGGTTACGAGCAGTACTTC. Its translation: CASSPGTGGYEQYF.

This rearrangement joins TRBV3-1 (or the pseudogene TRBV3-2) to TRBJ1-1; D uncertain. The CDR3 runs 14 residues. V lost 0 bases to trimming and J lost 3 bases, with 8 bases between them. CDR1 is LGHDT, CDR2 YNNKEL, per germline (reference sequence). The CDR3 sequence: CASSQDAQYTEAFF. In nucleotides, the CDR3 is TGTGCCAGCAGCCAAGACGCTCAGTACACTGAAGCTTTCTTT.

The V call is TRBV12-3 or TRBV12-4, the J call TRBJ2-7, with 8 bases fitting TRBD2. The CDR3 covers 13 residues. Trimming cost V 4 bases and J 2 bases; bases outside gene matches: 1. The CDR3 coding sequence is TGTGCCAGCAGTTCGGGGGGGCCCTACGAGCAGTACTTC. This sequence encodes CASSSGGPYEQYF.

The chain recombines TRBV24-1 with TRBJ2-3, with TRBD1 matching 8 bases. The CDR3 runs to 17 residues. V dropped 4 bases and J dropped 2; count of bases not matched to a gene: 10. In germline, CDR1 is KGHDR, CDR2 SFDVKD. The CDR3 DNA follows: TGTGCCACCAGTGACGCAGGGGGCGGCTGGCCCACAGATACGCAGTATTTT. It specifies CATSDAGGGWPTDTQYF.

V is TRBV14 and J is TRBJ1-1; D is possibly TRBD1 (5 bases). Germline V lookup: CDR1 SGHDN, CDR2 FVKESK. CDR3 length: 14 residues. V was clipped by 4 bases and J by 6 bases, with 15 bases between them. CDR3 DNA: TGTGCCAGCAGCCGGGAGGTCAGGGCCGCTGAAGCTTTCTTT. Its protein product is CASSREVRAAEAFF.

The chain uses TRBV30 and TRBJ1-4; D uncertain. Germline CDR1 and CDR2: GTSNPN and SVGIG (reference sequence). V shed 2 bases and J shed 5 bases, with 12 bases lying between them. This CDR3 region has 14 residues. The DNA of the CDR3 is TGTGCCTGGAGTAAAAGGCAGACAAATGAAAAACTGTTTTTT. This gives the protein CAWSKRQTNEKLFF.

The CDR3 nucleotides read TGCAGCGTCCTAATCTCGACTCCTAAATCCTACAATGAGCAGTTCTTC. It yields the protein CSVLISTPKSYNEQFF. This chain connects TRBV29-1 to TRBJ2-1; no clear D. Germline V CDR1 and CDR2: SQVTM, ANQGSEA. Trimming removed 6 bases at V and 1 base at J, with 19 bases between. There are 16 residues in the CDR3.

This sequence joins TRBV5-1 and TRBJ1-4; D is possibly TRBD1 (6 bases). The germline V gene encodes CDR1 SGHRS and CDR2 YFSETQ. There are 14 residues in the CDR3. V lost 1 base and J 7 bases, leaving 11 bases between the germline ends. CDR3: CASSLTGLSEKLFF. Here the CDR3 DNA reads TGCGCCAGCAGCTTGACAGGGTTAAGTGAAAAACTGTTTTTT.

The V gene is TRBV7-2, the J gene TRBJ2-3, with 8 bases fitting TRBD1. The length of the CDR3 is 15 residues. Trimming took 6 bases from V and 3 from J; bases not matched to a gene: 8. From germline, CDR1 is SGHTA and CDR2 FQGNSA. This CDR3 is CASSPTGDQTDTQYF. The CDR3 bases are TGTGCCAGCAGTCCGACAGGGGATCAGACAGATACGCAGTATTTT.

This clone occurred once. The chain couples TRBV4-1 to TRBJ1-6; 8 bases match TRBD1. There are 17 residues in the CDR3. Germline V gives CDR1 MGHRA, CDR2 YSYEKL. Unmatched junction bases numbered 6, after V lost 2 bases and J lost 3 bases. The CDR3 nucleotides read TGCGCCAGCAGCCAAAAAAAACAGGGGGTCTATAATTCACCCCTCCACTTT. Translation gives CASSQKKQGVYNSPLHF.

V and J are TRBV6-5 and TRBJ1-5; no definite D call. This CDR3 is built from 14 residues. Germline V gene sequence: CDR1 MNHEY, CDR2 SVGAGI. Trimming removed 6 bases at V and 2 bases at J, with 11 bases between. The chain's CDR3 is CASRGRAGNQPQHF. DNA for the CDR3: TGTGCCAGCAGGGGGAGGGCAGGCAATCAGCCCCAGCATTTT.

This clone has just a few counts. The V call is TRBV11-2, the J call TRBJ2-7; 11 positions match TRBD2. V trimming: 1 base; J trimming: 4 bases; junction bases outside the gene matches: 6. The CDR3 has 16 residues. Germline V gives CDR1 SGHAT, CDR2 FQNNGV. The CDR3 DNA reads TGTGCCAGCAGCTTAGTTTTACTAGCGGGGGAATACGAGCAGTACTTC. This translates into CASSLVLLAGEYEQYF.

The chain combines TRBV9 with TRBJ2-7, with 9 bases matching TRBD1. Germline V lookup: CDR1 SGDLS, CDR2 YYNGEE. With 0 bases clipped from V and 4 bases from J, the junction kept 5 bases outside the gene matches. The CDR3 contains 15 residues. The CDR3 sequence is CASSVGQGDNYEQYF. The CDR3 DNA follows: TGTGCCAGCAGCGTAGGACAGGGGGATAATTACGAGCAGTACTTC.

CDR3 protein: CASSVWTGGANVLTF. CDR3 coding DNA: TGTGCCAGCAGCGTTTGGACTGGTGGGGCCAACGTCCTGACTTTC. The V gene is TRBV9, the J gene TRBJ2-6; possibly TRBD2 for D (5 bases). Per germline, CDR1 SGDLS and CDR2 YYNGEE. The CDR3 runs 15 residues. Trimming left V 2 bases short and J 3 bases short, with 9 bases between.

The CDR3 sequence: CSMGRGETGELFF. The CDR3 nucleotides read TGCAGCATGGGGAGGGGGGAAACCGGGGAGCTGTTTTTT. V usage is TRBV29-1 and J usage is TRBJ2-2, with D maybe TRBD2 (7 bases). In germline, CDR1 is SQVTM, CDR2 ANQGSEA. Trimming stripped 8 bases from V and 5 bases from J, with 15 bases between. The CDR3 has 13 amino acids.

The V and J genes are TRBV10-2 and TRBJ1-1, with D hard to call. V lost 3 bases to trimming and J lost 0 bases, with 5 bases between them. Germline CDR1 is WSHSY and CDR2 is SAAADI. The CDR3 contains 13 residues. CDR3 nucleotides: TGCGCCAGCAGTGACAGTCTGAACACTGAAGCTTTCTTT. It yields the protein CASSDSLNTEAFF.

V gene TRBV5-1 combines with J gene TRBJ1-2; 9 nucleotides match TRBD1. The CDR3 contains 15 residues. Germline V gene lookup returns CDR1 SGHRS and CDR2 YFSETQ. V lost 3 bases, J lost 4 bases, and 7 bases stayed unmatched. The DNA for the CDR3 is TGCGCCAGCAGCTCGGGACAGGGAGATGGCTATGGCTACACCTTC. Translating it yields CASSSGQGDGYGYTF.

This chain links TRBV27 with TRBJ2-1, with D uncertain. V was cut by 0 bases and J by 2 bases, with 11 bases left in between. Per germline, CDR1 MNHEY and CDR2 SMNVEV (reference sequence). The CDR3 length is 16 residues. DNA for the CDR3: TGTGCCAGCAGTTTATCGGCAGGCCCAACCTACAATGAGCAGTTCTTC. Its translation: CASSLSAGPTYNEQFF.

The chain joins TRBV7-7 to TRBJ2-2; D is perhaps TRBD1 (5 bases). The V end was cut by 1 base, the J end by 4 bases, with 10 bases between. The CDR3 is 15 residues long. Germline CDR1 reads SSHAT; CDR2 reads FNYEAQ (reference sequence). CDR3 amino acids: CASSLGRVSTGELFF. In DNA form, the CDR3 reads TGTGCCAGCAGCTTAGGCAGGGTAAGCACCGGGGAGCTGTTTTTT.